A single sample gave rise to the 16 T cell receptor beta chains below, sequenced in a study of metastatic and nonmetastatic thyroid tumors. TCRdb re-called the PCR reads via MiXCR. The table records tens of thousands of clones, around 25% of them present only once. The entire patient cohort was treatment-naive prior to thyroid surgery. Sequenced input: blood. Source of these receptors: a female donor with papillary thyroid cancer or a benign thyroid nodule (not recorded which). Some clones in this sample may be carry-over from other donors' samples.

This clone was observed many times. V is TRBV12-3 or TRBV12-4 and J is TRBJ1-2; the match to TRBD1 covers 9 bases. The CDR3 runs 15 residues. V was clipped by 3 bases and J by 3 bases; unmatched bases: 5. The CDR3 DNA reads TGTGCCAGCAGTTTGGACAGGGGATTCGACTATGGCTACACCTTC. It yields the protein CASSLDRGFDYGYTF.

The chain is built from TRBV3-1 and TRBJ1-6; D remains unclear. The CDR3 contains 13 residues. The V gene's germline CDR1 is LGHDT and CDR2 YNNKEL (reference sequence). With 1 base removed from V and 5 bases from J, the gap between germline ends came to 3 bases. CDR3 in DNA: TGTGCCAGCAGCCAAGTAAATAATTCACCCCTCCACTTT. Translated: CASSQVNNSPLHF.

This clone was seen ten or more times. Other DNA variants within this sample encode the same CDR3. The gene calls are TRBV27 and TRBJ1-1; D remains ambiguous. The length of the CDR3 is 14 residues. Between the trimmed V and J ends, which lost 3 bases and 2 bases, there was a span of 10 bases. The germline CDR1 and CDR2 sequences are MNHEY and SMNVEV (reference sequence). The CDR3 DNA follows: TGTGCCAGCAGTTTGAGGCAGACTAACACTGAAGCTTTCTTT. It codes for CASSLRQTNTEAFF.

Details on this clone: Its ends do not fully match the called genes, so a read error is possible. V and J are TRBV12-3 or TRBV12-4 and TRBJ1-5; 7 bases fit TRBD1. The length of the CDR3 is 13 residues. CDR3 protein: CPSGQAVGQPPHF. For the CDR3, the DNA is TGTCCCAGTGGACAGGCGGTTGGTCAGCCCCCGCATTTT.

This clone was picked up many times. The J gene is TRBJ2-7, the V gene TRBV5-1; D is unclear. The V gene lost 0 bases and the J gene lost 6 bases, with 10 bases spanning the gap. The CDR3 spans 13 residues. Germline V gene data show CDR1 as SGHRS and CDR2 as YFSETQ. The CDR3 DNA sequence: TGCGCCAGCAGCTTGGGTGCCCCCGGCGAGCAGTACTTC. Translated, it gives CASSLGAPGEQYF.

This chain uses TRBV28 with TRBJ1-2; weak D call: TRBD1 (6 bases). Trimming removed 5 bases at V and 6 bases at J, with 10 bases between. The CDR3 extends over 12 amino acids. Germline-derived CDR1 and CDR2 are MDHEN and SYDVKM. CDR3: CASSQGGNGYTF. CDR3 DNA sequence: TGTGCCAGCAGTCAAGGGGGGAATGGCTACACCTTC.

This clone has ten or more counts. The chain employs TRBV9 and TRBJ2-3; D could derive from TRBD1 or TRBD2 (6 bases each). Germline V gene data show CDR1 as SGDLS and CDR2 as YYNGEE. V lost 0 bases and J 2 bases, leaving 13 bases between the germline ends. The CDR3 is 16 residues long. CDR3 amino acids: CASSVAGGVPTDTQYF. Written as DNA, the CDR3 is TGTGCCAGCAGCGTAGCCGGGGGCGTCCCCACAGATACGCAGTATTTT.

There are many counts of this clone. One end of the junction varies from germline; a read error may be responsible. The chain couples TRBV2 to TRBJ1-4; 7 nucleotides match TRBD1. CDR3 size: 14 residues. The germline V gene has CDR1 SNHLY and CDR2 FYNNEI. CDR3 amino acids: CASNEWDSNEKLFF. DNA of the CDR3: TGTGCCAGCAATGAATGGGACAGTAATGAAAAACTGTTTTTT.

About this clone itself: Since no conserved phenylalanine or tryptophan closes the CDR3, a read error is the likely cause. Because the CDR3's place on the DNA is in doubt, the DNA is left out and the CDR3 is given as listed by TCRdb. The chain links TRBV28 to TRBJ1-4. The CDR3 sequence runs 14 residues, both termini included. Germline CDR1 and CDR2: MDHEN and SYDVKM. The CDR3 is CASSTRETNEKVFI.

This clone was recorded many times. The chain recombines TRBV20-1 with TRBJ2-5; TRBD2 might be the D (7 bases). Looked up from germline, CDR1 is DFQATT and CDR2 is SNEGSKA (reference sequence). The CDR3 extends over 18 amino acids. The V gene lost 0 bases and the J gene lost 4 bases, with 24 bases spanning the gap. The chain's CDR3 is CSARDYQADGGPLETQYF. The CDR3 region has the DNA TGCAGTGCTAGAGACTACCAAGCAGACGGGGGGCCCTTAGAGACCCAGTACTTC.

This clone was seen once. The chain joins TRBV11-3 to TRBJ2-5; 12 positions match TRBD2. This CDR3 comprises 15 residues. From germline, CDR1 is SGHNT and CDR2 YENEEA. Germline trimming cut 3 bases from V and 3 bases from J; bases unmatched to any gene: 2. The CDR3 DNA follows: TGTGCCAGCAGCTTTAGGACTAGCGGGAAAGAGACCCAGTACTTC. This codes for CASSFRTSGKETQYF.

This chain links TRBV5-1 with TRBJ2-1, with 13 nucleotides matching TRBD2. There are 20 residues in the CDR3. V shed 4 bases and J 4 bases; nucleotides not matched to a gene: 17. Germline CDR1 is SGHRS and CDR2 is YFSETQ. The CDR3 region has the DNA TGCGCCAGCAGCGCCGGGACTAGCGGGGAAATCCTCGACCCATACAATGAGCAGTTCTTC. Translated: CASSAGTSGEILDPYNEQFF. The full variable domain, in which reference TRBV5-1 and TRBJ2-1 provide the parts outside the CDR3, is KAGVTQTPRYLIKTRGQQVTLSCSPISGHRSVSWYQQTPGQGLQFLFEYFSETQRNKGNFPGRFSGRQFSNSRSEMNVSTLELGDSALYLCASSAGTSGEILDPYNEQFFGPGTRLTVL.

This clone appeared a few times. A read error is possible here, since a much larger clone lies one base away. The chain recombines TRBV5-4 with TRBJ2-7, with 7 bases that match TRBD1. Looked up from germline, CDR1 is SGHNT and CDR2 is YYREEE (reference sequence). The CDR3 totals 12 residues. V lost 4 bases, J lost 5 bases, and 3 bases stayed unmatched. In nucleotides, the CDR3 is TGTGCCAGCAGCGGTACAGGGGACGAGCAGTACTTC. Translated, it gives CASSGTGDEQYF. Full variable domain (rest looked up from reference TRBV5-4 and TRBJ2-7): ETGVTQSPTHLIKTRGQQVTLRCSSQSGHNTVSWYQQALGQGPQFIFQYYREEENGRGNFPPRFSGLQFPNYSSELNVNALELDDSALYLCASSGTGDEQYFGPGTRLTVT.

This clone was seen only a few times. V is TRBV20-1 and J is TRBJ1-6, with D possibly matching TRBD1 (5 bases). Trimming took 3 bases from V and 7 from J, leaving 13 bases between them. CDR3 length: 14 amino acids. CDR1 and CDR2 (germline): DFQATT, SNEGSKA (reference sequence). CDR3 loop: CSARRGRDNSPLHF. As DNA, the CDR3 is TGCAGTGCTAGGAGGGGCAGGGACAATTCACCCCTCCACTTT.

The chain's CDR3 is CASSLAGSEAFF. The CDR3 coding sequence is TGTGCCAGCAGCTTAGCTGGCAGTGAAGCTTTCTTT. The V and J genes are TRBV11-1 and TRBJ1-1; D gene unclear. Per germline, CDR1 SGHAT and CDR2 FQDESV (reference sequence). Trimming removed 0 bases at V and 7 bases at J, with 6 bases between. This CDR3 has 12 residues.

This clone was detected ten times or more. CDR3 in DNA: TGTGCCAGCACTAAACAGGGGAAAAAGCCCCAGCATTTT. Translation gives CASTKQGKKPQHF. This chain connects TRBV12-3 or TRBV12-4 to TRBJ1-5; 7 nucleotides align to TRBD1. There are 13 residues in the CDR3. The junction had 8 bases not matched to a gene; V was cut back by 7 bases and J by 8 bases.